Sequencing of this T cell receptor (beta chain) was carried out in a study of cytomegalovirus exposure and HLA in healthy donors. Study-wide results and limits: Presence/absence analyses rested on an assumption that sequencing depth was roughly uniform across donors. Later analysis demonstrated an association between a missense DCLRE1C variant and TCR beta V- and J-gene trimming. Altogether, some 170 TCR beta chains were recorded as cytomegalovirus-associated. An analysis was carried out later, and it reportedly showed fewer N-insertions in an Asian-associated ancestry cluster than the approximately 680-donor mean.

Comment on this clone: The target antigen is unknown.

Both 60 Vbeta primers and 13 Jbeta primers went into the PCR. Profiled with immunoSEQ multiplex PCR; TCRdb holds only in-frame clones, not every one. The sample consists of almost 200,000 clones, 70% to 90% of them appearing once. CDR1 is SEHNR and CDR2 is FQNEAQ in the germline V gene (reference sequence). The V and J ends lost 3 bases and 1 base respectively, with 12 bases between them. This CDR3 region has 16 residues. This sequence joins TRBV7-9 and TRBJ1-4, with D uncertain. Material for sequencing was PBMCs. The receptor was derived from a woman between 50 and 59 years old in good health and CMV-seronegative. The CDR3, as DNA: TGTGCCAGCAGCTTTGAGTCGCCGGTAACTAATGAAAAACTGTTTTTT. Translation: CASSFESPVTNEKLFF. Supplemented by reference TRBV7-9 and TRBJ1-4, the full variable domain reads DTGVSQNPRHKITKRGQNVTFRCDPISEHNRLYWYRQTLGQGPEFLTYFQNEAQLEKSRLLSDRFSAERPKGSFSTLEIQRTEQGDSAMYLCASSFESPVTNEKLFFGSGTQLSVL.